The 23 T cell receptor beta chains reported below all come from one sample, sequenced in a study of PD-1 blockade in classical Hodgkin lymphoma. TCRdb's table, derived via immunoSEQ multiplex PCR, lists solely in-frame clones and lacks some. There are roughly 2,600 clones in the sample; over 60% occur only once, and about 42% lies in the top ten. Indicated time point: cycle 4 day 1 (C4D1), after around six weeks of nivolumab. Relapse was seen in all patients after autologous stem cell transplantation, and brentuximab vedotin exposure was variable. Investigators obtained CD8+ T cells from thawed PBMCs by magnetic negative selection. Sequenced here: CD8+ T cells from blood, sampled before the fourth cycle of nivolumab. Receptor source: a human donor with classical Hodgkin lymphoma.

This clone is termed large. Here the CDR3 DNA reads TGTGCCAGCAGCCCTGGGGGCATCTCTGAAGCTTTCTTT. This encodes CASSPGGISEAFF. The chain couples TRBV11-2 to TRBJ1-1, with D perhaps TRBD1 (6 bases). Germline CDR1 reads SGHAT; CDR2 reads FQNNGV. V lost 5 bases, J lost 6 bases, and 13 bases lay in between. CDR3 length: 13 amino acids.

The chain uses TRBV7-6 and TRBJ1-1; D ambiguous. Per germline, CDR1 SGHVS and CDR2 FNYEAQ. V lost 5 bases and J lost 3, with 7 bases in between. The CDR3 loop spans 12 amino acids. The CDR3 DNA sequence: TGTGCCAGCAGCCCCCTCGACACTGAAGCTTTCTTT. Translating it yields CASSPLDTEAFF.

DNA for the CDR3: TGTGCCAGCAGCTTAAGGCCTTTGGGGGGTACGCAGTATTTT. Amino acid sequence: CASSLRPLGGTQYF. The chain recombines TRBV11-2 with TRBJ2-3; possible D gene TRBD2, 6 bases. CDR3 size: 14 residues. V gave up 2 bases and J gave up 8 bases, with 14 bases separating them. Germline CDR1 and CDR2: SGHAT and FQNNGV.

The chain couples TRBV7-6 to TRBJ2-2; tentative D call: TRBD2 (5 bases). Trimming removed 5 bases from V and 4 bases from J, with 17 bases in between. The germline CDR1 and CDR2 sequences are SGHVS and FNYEAQ. CDR3 length equals 16 residues. This CDR3 is CASSLLAGSSTGELFF. The CDR3 DNA reads as TGTGCCAGCAGCCTATTGGCGGGCAGCAGCACCGGGGAGCTGTTTTTT.

This clone is large within its sample. V usage is TRBV13 and J usage is TRBJ1-1, with D unclear. Germline V gene data show CDR1 as PRHDT and CDR2 as FYEKMQ (reference sequence). The CDR3 is 11 residues long. Trimming stripped 4 bases from V and 3 bases from J, with 3 bases between. The CDR3 protein is CASSSYTEAFF. For the CDR3, the DNA is TGTGCCAGCAGCTCCTACACTGAAGCTTTCTTT. The full variable domain, completed using reference TRBV13 and TRBJ1-1, is AAGVIQSPRHLIKEKRETATLKCYPIPRHDTVYWYQQGPGQDPQFLISFYEKMQSDKGSIPDRFSAQQFSDYHSELNMSSLELGDSALYFCASSSYTEAFFGQGTRLTVV.

There are a few counts of this clone. V usage is TRBV19 and J usage is TRBJ1-1; no definite D call. CDR1 and CDR2 from the germline V gene are LNHDA and SQIVND (reference sequence). Trimming cost V 4 bases and J 5 bases, with 17 bases left between them. The CDR3 covers 15 residues. This chain's CDR3 is CASSRDFAELTEAFF. DNA of the CDR3: TGTGCCAGTAGTAGGGATTTTGCGGAATTGACTGAAGCTTTCTTT.

The CDR3: CASSGYRGLAFF. CDR3 nucleotides: TGTGCCAGTAGTGGGTACAGGGGGCTGGCTTTCTTT. The chain couples TRBV19 to TRBJ1-1, with TRBD1 identical over 9 bases. The CDR3 runs 12 residues. V lost 5 bases and J lost 11; bases outside the gene matches: 6. Germline loops: CDR1 LNHDA, CDR2 SQIVND (reference sequence). Together with reference TRBV19 and TRBJ1-1, the CDR3 gives the full variable domain: DGGITQSPKYLFRKEGQNVTLSCEQNLNHDAMYWYRQDPGQGLRLIYYSQIVNDFQKGDIAEGYSVSREKKESFPLTVTSAQKNPTAFYLCASSGYRGLAFFGQGTRLTVV.

V gene TRBV11-2 combines with J gene TRBJ2-7; 7 nucleotides agree with TRBD1. J was trimmed by 7 bases and V by 3 bases; bases with no gene match: 12. The length of the CDR3 is 15 residues. Germline values: CDR1 SGHAT, CDR2 FQNNGV. The CDR3 DNA follows: TGTGCCAGCAGCTTCGCTCCGGGACAGCCTCTTGAGCAGTACTTC. Translating gives CASSFAPGQPLEQYF. Together with reference TRBV11-2 and TRBJ2-7, the CDR3 gives the full variable domain: EAGVAQSPRYKIIEKRQSVAFWCNPISGHATLYWYQQILGQGPKLLIQFQNNGVVDDSQLPKDRFSAERLKGVDSTLKIQPAKLEDSAVYLCASSFAPGQPLEQYFGPGTRLTVT.

CDR3 amino acids: CASSPTAWGEQFF. DNA for the CDR3: TGTGCCAGCAGTCCAACCGCCTGGGGGGAGCAGTTCTTC. The chain joins TRBV27 to TRBJ2-1; D is tentatively TRBD1 or TRBD2 (5 bases each). This CDR3 comprises 13 residues. V gave up 5 bases and J gave up 10 bases, with 15 bases separating them. Germline V gene lookup returns CDR1 MNHEY and CDR2 SMNVEV (reference sequence).

This clone was picked up one time. The chain employs TRBV5-1 and TRBJ2-5, with 9 positions matching TRBD1. The J call could be wrong; TRBJ2-7 is a better fit for the DNA end. This CDR3 has 13 residues. The germline V gene encodes CDR1 SGHRS and CDR2 YFSETQ. CDR3 sequence reads: CASSSTGGYEQYF. The CDR3 DNA reads as TGCGCCAGCAGCTCGACAGGGGGGTACGAGCAGTACTTC.

This clone was counted a few times. The V and J genes are TRBV6-6 and TRBJ2-7, with a possible D match to TRBD1 (7 bases). This CDR3 is 16 amino acids long. Germline values: CDR1 MNHNY, CDR2 SVGAGI (reference sequence). Trimming removed 5 bases at V and 5 bases at J, with 22 bases between. The CDR3 DNA reads as TGTGCCAGCAGTACTGGGGGCGGGACAGCGGTCGACGAGCAGTACTTC. This codes for CASSTGGGTAVDEQYF.

The V call is TRBV30, the J call TRBJ2-7; 7 positions agree with TRBD1. The CDR3 spans 14 residues. Germline loops: CDR1 GTSNPN, CDR2 SVGIG (reference sequence). J gave up 0 bases and V 2 bases, and 4 bases lay outside the gene matches. The CDR3 bases are TGTGCCTGGAGTCATAGGGGGCTCTCCTACGAGCAGTACTTC. Protein sequence: CAWSHRGLSYEQYF.

A single count supports this clone. The J gene is TRBJ1-2, the V gene TRBV29-1; possible D gene TRBD1, 6 bases. Germline assignment: CDR1 SQVTM and CDR2 ANQGSEA. The length of the CDR3 is 14 residues. Deletions cut 5 bases from V and 5 bases from J, with 18 bases between. CDR3 sequence (DNA): TGCAGCGTTTTAGACAGGTCAAAACTTTATGGCTACACCTTC. Translating gives CSVLDRSKLYGYTF. Based on the CDR3 plus reference TRBV29-1 and TRBJ1-2, the full variable domain is SAVISQKPSRDICQRGTSLTIQCQVDSQVTMMFWYRQQPGQSLTLIATANQGSEATYESGFVIDKFPISRPNLTFSTLTVSNMSPEDSSIYLCSVLDRSKLYGYTFGSGTRLTVV.

The V call is TRBV11-3, the J call TRBJ1-4, with 7 positions matching TRBD1. Trimming at V came to 5 bases and at J to 4 bases, leaving 10 bases not matched to a gene. The CDR3 is 16 amino acids. CDR1 SGHNT and CDR2 YENEEA come from the germline V gene. CDR3 residues: CASSALWDSINEKLFF. The CDR3 DNA follows: TGTGCCAGCAGCGCCCTTTGGGACAGCATTAATGAAAAACTGTTTTTT. Full variable domain (rest looked up from reference TRBV11-3 and TRBJ1-4): EAGVVQSPRYKIIEKKQPVAFWCNPISGHNTLYWYLQNLGQGPELLIRYENEEAVDDSQLPKDRFSAERLKGVDSTLKIQPAELGDSAVYLCASSALWDSINEKLFFGSGTQLSVL.

This clone appeared a few times. This chain links TRBV27 with TRBJ2-1, with D possibly being TRBD2 (6 bases). This CDR3 has 15 residues. V was cut by 5 bases and J by 2 bases, with 13 bases left in between. Germline V gene data show CDR1 as MNHEY and CDR2 as SMNVEV (reference sequence). CDR3 in DNA: TGTGCCAGCAGTGTTGCGGGACCCACCTACAATGAGCAGTTCTTC. This gives the protein CASSVAGPTYNEQFF.

The genes are TRBV29-1 and TRBJ2-1; 7 positions match TRBD1. Trimming at V came to 2 bases and at J to 2 bases, leaving 0 bases not matched to a gene. Germline-derived CDR1 and CDR2 are SQVTM and ANQGSEA. This CDR3 spans 13 amino acids. The chain's CDR3 is CSVEQGAYNEQFF. CDR3 DNA sequence: TGCAGCGTTGAACAGGGGGCCTACAATGAGCAGTTCTTC.

The rearrangement links TRBV5-6 to TRBJ1-3, with no clear D. Germline V CDR1 and CDR2: SGHDT, YYEEEE. The V end was cut by 2 bases, the J end by 1 base, with 4 bases between. The CDR3 totals 13 residues. CDR3 in DNA: TGTGCCAGCAGCTTCGAGTCTGGAAACACCATATATTTT. Translated: CASSFESGNTIYF.

The V gene is TRBV6-5, the J gene TRBJ1-5, with unresolved D. Per the germline V gene, CDR1 is MNHEY and CDR2 is SVGAGI. Between the trimmed V and J ends, which lost 2 bases and 7 bases, there was a span of 9 bases. The CDR3 extends over 13 amino acids. CDR3 amino acids: CASSYRRSQPQHF. The CDR3 DNA is TGTGCCAGCAGTTACCGTCGTTCGCAGCCCCAGCATTTT.

The gene calls are TRBV27 and TRBJ1-2, with TRBD1 matching over 7 bases. This CDR3 is built from 13 residues. Germline V gene sequence: CDR1 MNHEY, CDR2 SMNVEV (reference sequence). The ends lost 3 bases at V and 8 bases at J; junction bases unmatched: 6. In nucleotides, the CDR3 is TGTGCCAGCAGTTTTACAGGGGCAGGAGGCTACACCTTC. This codes for CASSFTGAGGYTF.

The chain recombines TRBV27 with TRBJ2-6, with D hard to call. V lost 8 bases, J lost 0 bases, and 8 bases lay in between. The V gene's germline CDR1 is MNHEY and CDR2 SMNVEV (reference sequence). This CDR3 has 14 residues. The CDR3 bases are TGTGCCAGCTGCGTAAACTCTGGGGCCAACGTCCTGACTTTC. It is translated as CASCVNSGANVLTF. The complete variable domain, with remaining parts taken from reference TRBV27 and TRBJ2-6, reads EAQVTQNPRYLITVTGKKLTVTCSQNMNHEYMSWYRQDPGLGLRQIYYSMNVEVTDKGDVPEGYKVSRKEKRNFPLILESPSPNQTSLYFCASCVNSGANVLTFGAGSRLTVL.

The V and J genes are TRBV29-1 and TRBJ2-5; D is undetermined. Germline V gene lookup returns CDR1 SQVTM and CDR2 ANQGSEA. The CDR3 sequence is 14 residues long. V lost 2 bases and J lost 1, with 11 bases in between. In DNA, the CDR3 is TGCAGCGTTGAATGGGCCAGCATCCAAGAGACCCAGTACTTC. Its protein is CSVEWASIQETQYF.

Only a few counts were recorded for this clone. This CDR3 is CASSLGGATDTQYF. CDR3 nucleotides: TGTGCCAGCAGCTTAGGGGGGGCCACAGATACGCAGTATTTT. The V call is TRBV11-3, the J call TRBJ2-3; D possibly matches TRBD1 or TRBD2 (6 bases each). Germline V lookup: CDR1 SGHNT, CDR2 YENEEA. The CDR3 covers 14 residues. Between the trimmed V and J ends, which lost 1 base and 2 bases, there was a span of 7 bases.

The chain couples TRBV6-5 to TRBJ2-2; 9 nucleotides agree with TRBD1. The junction had 3 bases not matched to a gene; V was cut back by 0 bases and J by 4 bases. Germline V gives CDR1 MNHEY, CDR2 SVGAGI. CDR3 length equals 16 residues. The DNA for the CDR3 is TGTGCCAGCAGTTACTCGATGGACAGGGGCACCGGGGAGCTGTTTTTT. Translating gives CASSYSMDRGTGELFF.